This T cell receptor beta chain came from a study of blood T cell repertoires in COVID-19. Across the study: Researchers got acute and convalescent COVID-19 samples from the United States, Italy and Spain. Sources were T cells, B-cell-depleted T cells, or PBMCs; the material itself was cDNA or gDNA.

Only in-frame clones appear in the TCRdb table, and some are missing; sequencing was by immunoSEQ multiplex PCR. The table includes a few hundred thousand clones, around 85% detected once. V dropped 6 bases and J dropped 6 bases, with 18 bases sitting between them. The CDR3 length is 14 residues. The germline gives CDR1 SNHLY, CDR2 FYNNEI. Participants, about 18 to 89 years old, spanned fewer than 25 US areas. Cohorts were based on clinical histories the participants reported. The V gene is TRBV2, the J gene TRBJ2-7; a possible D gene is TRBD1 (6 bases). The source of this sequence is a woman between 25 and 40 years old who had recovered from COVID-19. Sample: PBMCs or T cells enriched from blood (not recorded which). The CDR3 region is CASRTGGVTLEQYF. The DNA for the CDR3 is TGTGCCAGCAGGACAGGTGGGGTTACGCTCGAGCAGTACTTC.